This T cell receptor beta chain was sequenced for a study of cytomegalovirus exposure and HLA in healthy donors. Study-wide points: A later analysis appeared to link common viral pathogens to several of the most significant clusters. As a later analysis showed, a missense DCLRE1C variant was linked to trimming of TCR beta V- and J-genes. HLA-A and HLA-B allele assignments for most subjects were reportedly predicted accurately using TCR beta sequences. Later analysis revealed greater clonal expansion in HLA-associated TCR beta chains than in equally common others.

For this clone: Its antigen remains unidentified.

V lost 6 bases to trimming and J lost 1 base; unmatched junction nucleotides: 7. The CDR3 totals 15 residues. Germline CDR1 reads LNHDA; CDR2 reads SQIVND (reference sequence). Both 60 Vbeta primers and 13 Jbeta primers went into the PCR. Libraries were prepared by immunoSEQ multiplex PCR; TCRdb keeps only in-frame clonotypes and omits some of them. The sample lists around 130,000 clones; about 8% were seen once. The sample consisted of PBMCs. This sequence joins TRBV19 and TRBJ1-1; 8 nucleotides match TRBD1. The TCR was taken from a woman aged 40 to 55 in good health and CMV-seropositive. The CDR3 protein is CASSFQGAGNTEAFF. The CDR3 nucleotides read TGTGCCAGTAGCTTTCAGGGGGCTGGGAACACTGAAGCTTTCTTT.